This T cell receptor (beta chain) was sequenced for a study of response to subunit inactivated influenza vaccine. TCRdb used MiXCR to reprocess the RT-PCR reads, holding one entry per CDR3 protein. The sample consists of over 450,000 distinct CDR3 sequences, about an eighth of them appearing once. The study, taken as a whole, reports: Every seasonal influenza vaccination brings in few new T cells, the authors suggested.

Trimming took off 1 base at V and 0 bases at J, with 6 bases between the two ends. Per germline, CDR1 SGHTA and CDR2 FQGNSA. CDR3 length: 14 amino acids. This clonotype occurred many times. Antigen specificity is unknown. The source was PBMCs from blood, collected more than 35 days after vaccination. The chain couples TRBV7-2 to TRBJ2-5, with D possibly TRBD2 on 5 matching bases. This sequence was found in a man aged 50 or older who received an inactivated influenza vaccine. CDR3 sequence reads: CASSLGGYQETQYF. CDR3 in DNA: TGTGCCAGCAGCTTAGGCGGGTACCAAGAGACCCAGTACTTC. Using reference TRBV7-2 and TRBJ2-5 for the parts outside the CDR3, the full variable domain is GAGVSQSPSNKVTEKGKDVELRCDPISGHTALYWYRQSLGQGLEFLIYFQGNSAPDKSGLPSDRFSAERTGGSVSTLTIQRTQQEDSAVYLCASSLGGYQETQYFGPGTRLLVL.